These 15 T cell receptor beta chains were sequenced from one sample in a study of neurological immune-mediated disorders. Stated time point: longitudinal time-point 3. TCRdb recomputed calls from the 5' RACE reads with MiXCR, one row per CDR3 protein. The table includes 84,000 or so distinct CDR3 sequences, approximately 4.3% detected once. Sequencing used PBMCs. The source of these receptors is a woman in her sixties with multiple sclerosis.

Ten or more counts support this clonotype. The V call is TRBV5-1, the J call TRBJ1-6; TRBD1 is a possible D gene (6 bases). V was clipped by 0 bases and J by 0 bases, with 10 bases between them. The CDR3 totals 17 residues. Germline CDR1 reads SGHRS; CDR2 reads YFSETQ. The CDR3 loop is CASSLGQASSYNSPLHF. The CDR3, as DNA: TGCGCCAGCAGCTTGGGACAGGCGAGCTCCTATAATTCACCCCTCCACTTT.

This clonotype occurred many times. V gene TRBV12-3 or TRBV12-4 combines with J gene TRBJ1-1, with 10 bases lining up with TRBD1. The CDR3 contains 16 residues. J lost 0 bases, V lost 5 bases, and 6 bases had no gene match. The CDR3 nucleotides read TGTGCCAGCAGTGGACAGGGGGGAAACTTGAACACTGAAGCTTTCTTT. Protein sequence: CASSGQGGNLNTEAFF.

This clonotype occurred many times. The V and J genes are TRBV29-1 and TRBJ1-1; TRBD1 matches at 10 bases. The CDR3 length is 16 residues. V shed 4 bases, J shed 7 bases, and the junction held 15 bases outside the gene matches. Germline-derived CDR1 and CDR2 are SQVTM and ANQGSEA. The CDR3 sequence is CSVAGMGTGARVEAFF. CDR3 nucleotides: TGCAGCGTTGCCGGGATGGGGACAGGGGCCCGAGTTGAAGCTTTCTTT.

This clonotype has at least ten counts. DNA for the CDR3: TGCAGTGCTCCTTCGGTGGGTTCCAATTCACCCCTCCACTTT. Residues: CSAPSVGSNSPLHF. The chain is built from TRBV20-1 and TRBJ1-6, with D unclear. There are 14 residues in the CDR3. CDR1 and CDR2 (germline): DFQATT, SNEGSKA (reference sequence). V was clipped by 5 bases and J by 7 bases, with 15 bases between them.

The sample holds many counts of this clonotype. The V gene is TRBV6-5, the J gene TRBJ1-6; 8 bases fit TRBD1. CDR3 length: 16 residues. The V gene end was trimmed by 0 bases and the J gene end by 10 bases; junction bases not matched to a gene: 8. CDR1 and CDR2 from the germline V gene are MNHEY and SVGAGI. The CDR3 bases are TGTGCCAGCAGTTACTCGGCGGACAGGGTTGGATCACCCCTCCACTTT. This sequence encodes CASSYSADRVGSPLHF.

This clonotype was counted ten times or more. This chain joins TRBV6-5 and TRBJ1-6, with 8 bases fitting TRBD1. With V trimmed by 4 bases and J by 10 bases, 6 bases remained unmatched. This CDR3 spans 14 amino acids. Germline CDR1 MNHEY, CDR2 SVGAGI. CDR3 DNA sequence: TGTGCCAGCAGTTCGACAGGGGTAGGATCACCCCTCCACTTT. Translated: CASSSTGVGSPLHF.

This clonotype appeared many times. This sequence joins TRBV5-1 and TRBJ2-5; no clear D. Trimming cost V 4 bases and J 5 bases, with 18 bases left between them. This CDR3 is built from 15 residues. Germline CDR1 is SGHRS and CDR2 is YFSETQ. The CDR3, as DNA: TGCGCCAGCAGCCCCTTGACCAGCCAAGGGGAGACCCAGTACTTC. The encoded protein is CASSPLTSQGETQYF.

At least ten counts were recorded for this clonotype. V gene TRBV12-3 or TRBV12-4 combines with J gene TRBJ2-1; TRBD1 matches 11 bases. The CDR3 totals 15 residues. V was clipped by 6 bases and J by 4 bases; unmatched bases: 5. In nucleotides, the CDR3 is TGTGCCAGCAGCCCCGGACAGGGGGCTTACAATGAGCAGTTCTTC. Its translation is CASSPGQGAYNEQFF.

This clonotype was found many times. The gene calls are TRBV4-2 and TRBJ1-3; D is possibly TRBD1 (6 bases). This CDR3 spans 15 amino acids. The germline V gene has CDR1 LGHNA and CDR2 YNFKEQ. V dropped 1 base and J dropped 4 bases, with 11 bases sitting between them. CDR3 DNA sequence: TGTGCCAGCAGCCAAGTGGTGGGGGCAGGAAACACCATATATTTT. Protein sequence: CASSQVVGAGNTIYF.

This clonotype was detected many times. The CDR3 sequence is CASSFRQNPNSPLHF. The CDR3 nucleotides are TGTGCCAGCAGCTTCAGGCAGAACCCTAATTCACCCCTCCACTTT. The J gene is TRBJ1-6, the V gene TRBV11-2, with unresolved D. CDR1 SGHAT and CDR2 FQNNGV come from the germline V gene. V lost 3 bases and J lost 6, with 12 bases in between. This CDR3 comprises 15 residues.

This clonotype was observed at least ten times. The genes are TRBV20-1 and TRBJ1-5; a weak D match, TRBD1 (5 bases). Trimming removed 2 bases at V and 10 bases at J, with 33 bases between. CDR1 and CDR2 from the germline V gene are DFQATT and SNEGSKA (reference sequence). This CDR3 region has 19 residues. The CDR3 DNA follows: TGCAGTGCTAGAAAGGGCAGGGCGGGGATTGGGGTCCCGATCAGCCCCCAGCATTTT. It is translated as CSARKGRAGIGVPISPQHF.

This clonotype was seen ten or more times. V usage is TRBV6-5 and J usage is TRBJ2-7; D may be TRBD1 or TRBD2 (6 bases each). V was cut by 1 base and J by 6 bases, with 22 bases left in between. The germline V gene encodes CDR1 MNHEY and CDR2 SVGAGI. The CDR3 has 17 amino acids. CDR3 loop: CASSYLGGRGKGSEQYF. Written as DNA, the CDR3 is TGTGCCAGCAGTTACTTGGGGGGCCGTGGTAAAGGGAGCGAGCAGTACTTC.

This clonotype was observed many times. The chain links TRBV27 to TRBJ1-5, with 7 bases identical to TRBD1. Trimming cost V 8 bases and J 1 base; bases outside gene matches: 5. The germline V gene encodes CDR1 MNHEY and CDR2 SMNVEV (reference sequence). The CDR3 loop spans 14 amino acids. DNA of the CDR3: TGTGCCAGCGCAGGGACAGCGAGCAATCAGCCCCAGCATTTT. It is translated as CASAGTASNQPQHF.

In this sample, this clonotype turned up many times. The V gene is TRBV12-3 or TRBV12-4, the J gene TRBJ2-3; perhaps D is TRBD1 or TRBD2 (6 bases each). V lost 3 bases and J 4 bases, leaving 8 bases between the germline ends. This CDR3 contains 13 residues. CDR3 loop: CASSLGGADTQYF. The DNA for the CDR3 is TGTGCCAGCAGTTTGGGGGGCGCAGATACGCAGTATTTT.

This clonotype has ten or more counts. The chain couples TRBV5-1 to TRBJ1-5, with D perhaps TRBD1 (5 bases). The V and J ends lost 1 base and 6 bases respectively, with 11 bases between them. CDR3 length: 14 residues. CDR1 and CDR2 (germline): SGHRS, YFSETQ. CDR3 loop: CASSLQGAGQPQHF. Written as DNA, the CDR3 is TGCGCCAGCAGCTTGCAAGGGGCAGGTCAGCCCCAGCATTTT. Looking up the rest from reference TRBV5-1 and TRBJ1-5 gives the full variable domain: KAGVTQTPRYLIKTRGQQVTLSCSPISGHRSVSWYQQTPGQGLQFLFEYFSETQRNKGNFPGRFSGRQFSNSRSEMNVSTLELGDSALYLCASSLQGAGQPQHFGDGTRLSIL.